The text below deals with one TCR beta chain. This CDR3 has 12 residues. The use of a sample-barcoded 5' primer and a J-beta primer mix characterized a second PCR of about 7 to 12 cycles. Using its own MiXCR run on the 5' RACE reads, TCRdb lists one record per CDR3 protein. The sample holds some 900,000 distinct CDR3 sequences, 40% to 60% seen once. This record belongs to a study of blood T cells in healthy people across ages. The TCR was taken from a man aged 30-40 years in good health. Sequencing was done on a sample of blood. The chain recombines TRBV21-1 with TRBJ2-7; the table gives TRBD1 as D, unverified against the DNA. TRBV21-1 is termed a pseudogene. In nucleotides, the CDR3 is TGTGTCAGCAGCAAAGAAGGCGAACAGGGGTACTTC. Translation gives CVSSKEGEQGYF.